This T cell receptor beta chain stems from a study of memory CD4+ T cells and cytomegalovirus serostatus. Profiled with immunoSEQ multiplex PCR; TCRdb holds only in-frame clones, not every one. The sample has approximately 53,000 clones; roughly 78% are singletons. Single viable CD3+CD4+CD8-CD45RO+ cells were sorted as the memory CD4+ T cells. After thawing, CD4+ T cells were positively selected. This clonotype originated in an adult in good health and CMV-seronegative. Sample: memory CD4+ T cells from blood.

The CDR3 coding sequence is TGTGCCAGCAGCCCACTAGCGGGAGGAAAAGAGACCCAGTACTTC. Translating it yields CASSPLAGGKETQYF. The genes are TRBV7-6 and TRBJ2-5; 12 positions agree with TRBD2. This CDR3 contains 15 residues. Trimming at V came to 5 bases and at J to 3 bases, leaving 4 bases not matched to a gene. Germline loops: CDR1 SGHVS, CDR2 FNYEAQ.